The entry that follows covers one T cell receptor (beta chain) sequence. This CDR3 has 15 residues. Per germline, CDR1 SGHTA and CDR2 FQGNSA. V lost 6 bases and J lost 8, with 22 bases in between. Researchers sorted participants into cohorts using their self-reported clinical history. This entry comes from a study of blood T cell repertoires in COVID-19. Study-wide context: Sources were T cells, B-cell-depleted T cells, or PBMCs; the material itself was cDNA or gDNA.

Assay used: immunoSEQ multiplex PCR; TCRdb lists only in-frame clones, some missing. There are approximately 170,000 clones in the sample; approximately 85% occur only once, and roughly 9% lies in the top ten. The clonotype comes from a woman aged 18-30 years who had recovered from COVID-19. The sequencing sample was made of PBMCs or T cells enriched from blood (not recorded which). V and J are TRBV7-2 and TRBJ1-2; D unresolved. For the CDR3, the DNA is TGTGCCAGCAGACAAGACATGGGAGGGTCGGACGGCTACACCTTC. This encodes CASRQDMGGSDGYTF.